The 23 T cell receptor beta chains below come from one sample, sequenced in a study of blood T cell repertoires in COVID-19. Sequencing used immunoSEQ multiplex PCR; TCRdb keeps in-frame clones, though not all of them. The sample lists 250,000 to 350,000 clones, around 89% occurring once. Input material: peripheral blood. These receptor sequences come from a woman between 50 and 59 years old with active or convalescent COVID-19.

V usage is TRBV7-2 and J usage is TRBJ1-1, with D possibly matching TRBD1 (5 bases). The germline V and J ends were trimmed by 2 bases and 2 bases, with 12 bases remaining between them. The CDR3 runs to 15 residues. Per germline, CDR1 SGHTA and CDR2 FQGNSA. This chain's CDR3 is CASSLWGGFNTEAFF. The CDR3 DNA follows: TGTGCCAGCAGCTTATGGGGGGGATTTAACACTGAAGCTTTCTTT.

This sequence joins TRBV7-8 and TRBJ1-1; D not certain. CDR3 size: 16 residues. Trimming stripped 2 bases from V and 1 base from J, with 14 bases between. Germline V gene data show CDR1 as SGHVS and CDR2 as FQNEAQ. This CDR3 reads CASSLPYRRSNTEAFF. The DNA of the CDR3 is TGTGCCAGCAGCTTACCTTATAGGAGGTCGAACACTGAAGCTTTCTTT.

In nucleotides, the CDR3 is TGTGCCAGCAGTTTTTTTGCCCTAGCGGGAGTAAATGAGCAGTTCTTC. It encodes CASSFFALAGVNEQFF. This chain connects TRBV27 to TRBJ2-1; TRBD2 aligns across 10 bases. CDR3 length equals 16 residues. The junction had 9 bases not matched to a gene; V was cut back by 3 bases and J by 7 bases. Germline lookup yields CDR1 MNHEY and CDR2 SMNVEV (reference sequence).

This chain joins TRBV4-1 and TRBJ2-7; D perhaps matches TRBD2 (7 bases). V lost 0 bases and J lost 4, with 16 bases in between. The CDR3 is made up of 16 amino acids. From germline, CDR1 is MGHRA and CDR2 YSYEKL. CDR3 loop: CASSQDRGGGSYEQYF. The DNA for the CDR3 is TGCGCCAGCAGCCAAGATCGGGGCGGGGGCTCGTACGAGCAGTACTTC.

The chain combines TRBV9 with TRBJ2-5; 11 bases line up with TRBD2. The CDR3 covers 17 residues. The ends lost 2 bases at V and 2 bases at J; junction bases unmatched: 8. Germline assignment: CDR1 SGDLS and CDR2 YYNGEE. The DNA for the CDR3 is TGTGCCAGCAGCGTCCTGGCTAGCGGGGGGATACAAGAGACCCAGTACTTC. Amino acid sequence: CASSVLASGGIQETQYF. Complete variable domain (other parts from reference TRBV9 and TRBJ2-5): DSGVTQTPKHLITATGQRVTLRCSPRSGDLSVYWYQQSLDQGLQFLIQYYNGEERAKGNILERFSAQQFPDLHSELNLSSLELGDSALYFCASSVLASGGIQETQYFGPGTRLLVL.

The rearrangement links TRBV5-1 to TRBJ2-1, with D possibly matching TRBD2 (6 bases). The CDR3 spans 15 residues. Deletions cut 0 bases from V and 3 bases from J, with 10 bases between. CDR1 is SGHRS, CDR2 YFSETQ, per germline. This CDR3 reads CASSLERGGYNEQFF. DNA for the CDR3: TGCGCCAGCAGCTTGGAAAGGGGAGGCTACAATGAGCAGTTCTTC.

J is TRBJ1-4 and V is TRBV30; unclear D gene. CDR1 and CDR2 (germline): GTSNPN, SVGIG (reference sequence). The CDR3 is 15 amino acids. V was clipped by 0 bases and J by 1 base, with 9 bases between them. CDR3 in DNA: TGTGCCTGGAGTGTACTAGGGAAAACTAATGAAAAACTGTTTTTT. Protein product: CAWSVLGKTNEKLFF. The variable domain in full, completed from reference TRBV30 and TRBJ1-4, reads SQTIHQWPATLVQPVGSPLSLECTVEGTSNPNLYWYRQAAGRGLQLLFYSVGIGQISSEVPQNLSASRPQDRQFILSSKKLLLSDSGFYLCAWSVLGKTNEKLFFGSGTQLSVL.

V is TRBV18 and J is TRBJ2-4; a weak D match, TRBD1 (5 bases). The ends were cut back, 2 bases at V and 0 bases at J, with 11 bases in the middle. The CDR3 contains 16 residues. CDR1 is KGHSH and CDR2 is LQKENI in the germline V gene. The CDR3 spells CASSPATGIAKNIQYF. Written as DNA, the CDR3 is TGTGCCAGCTCACCAGCCACAGGAATAGCCAAAAACATTCAGTACTTC.

The CDR3 DNA follows: TGTGCCAGCAGTTTTAGTTATAATTCACCCCTCCACTTT. This translates into CASSFSYNSPLHF. The V call is TRBV12-3 or TRBV12-4, the J call TRBJ1-6; D remains ambiguous. The ends were cut back, 3 bases at V and 4 bases at J, with 4 bases in the middle. This CDR3 contains 13 residues.

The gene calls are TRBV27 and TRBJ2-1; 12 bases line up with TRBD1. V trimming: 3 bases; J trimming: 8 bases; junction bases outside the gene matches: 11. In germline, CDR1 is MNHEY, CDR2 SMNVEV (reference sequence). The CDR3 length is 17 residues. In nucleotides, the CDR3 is TGTGCCAGCAGTTTGCGAAGCCGGGACAGGGGGCTGGATGAGCAGTTCTTC. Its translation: CASSLRSRDRGLDEQFF.

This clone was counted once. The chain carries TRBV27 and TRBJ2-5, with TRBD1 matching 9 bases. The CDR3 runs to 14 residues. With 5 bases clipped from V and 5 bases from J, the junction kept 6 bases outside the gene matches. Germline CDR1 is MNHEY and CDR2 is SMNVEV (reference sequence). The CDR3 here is CASSPRDRVETQYF. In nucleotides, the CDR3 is TGTGCCAGCAGTCCGCGGGACAGGGTTGAGACCCAGTACTTC.

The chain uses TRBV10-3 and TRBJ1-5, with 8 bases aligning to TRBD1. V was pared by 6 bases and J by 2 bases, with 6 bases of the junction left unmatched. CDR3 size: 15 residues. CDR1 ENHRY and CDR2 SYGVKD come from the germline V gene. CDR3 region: CAIRGTGGGNQPQHF. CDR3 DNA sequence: TGTGCCATCAGGGGGACAGGTGGGGGCAATCAGCCCCAGCATTTT.

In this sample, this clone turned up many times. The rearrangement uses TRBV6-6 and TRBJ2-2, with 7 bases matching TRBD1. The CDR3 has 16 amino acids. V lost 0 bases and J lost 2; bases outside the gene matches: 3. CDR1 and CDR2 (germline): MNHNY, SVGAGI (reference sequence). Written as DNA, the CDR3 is TGTGCCAGCAGTTACTCAGGGGGCATAAACACCGGGGAGCTGTTTTTT. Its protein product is CASSYSGGINTGELFF.

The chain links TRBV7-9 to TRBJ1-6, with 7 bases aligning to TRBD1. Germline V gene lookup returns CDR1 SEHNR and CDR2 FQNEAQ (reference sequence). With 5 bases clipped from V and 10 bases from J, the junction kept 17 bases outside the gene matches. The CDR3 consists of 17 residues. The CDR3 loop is CASSPQPGTAYGSPLHF. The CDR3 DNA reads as TGTGCCAGCAGCCCCCAACCCGGGACAGCTTATGGGTCACCCCTCCACTTT.

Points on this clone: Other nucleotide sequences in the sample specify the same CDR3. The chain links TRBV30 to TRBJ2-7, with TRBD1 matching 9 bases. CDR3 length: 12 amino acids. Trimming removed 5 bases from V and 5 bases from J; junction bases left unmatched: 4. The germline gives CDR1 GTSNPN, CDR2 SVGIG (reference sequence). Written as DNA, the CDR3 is TGTGCCTGGTCACAGGGGGCCCACGAGCAGTACTTC. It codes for CAWSQGAHEQYF.

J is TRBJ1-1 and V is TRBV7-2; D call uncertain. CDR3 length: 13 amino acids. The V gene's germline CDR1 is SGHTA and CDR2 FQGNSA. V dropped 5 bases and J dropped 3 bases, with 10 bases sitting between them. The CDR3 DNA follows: TGTGCCAGCAGCCGCCGCATAGACACTGAAGCTTTCTTT. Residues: CASSRRIDTEAFF.

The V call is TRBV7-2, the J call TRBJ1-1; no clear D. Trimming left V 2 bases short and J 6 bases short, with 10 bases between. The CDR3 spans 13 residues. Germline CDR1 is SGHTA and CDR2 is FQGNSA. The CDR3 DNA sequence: TGTGCCAGCAGCTTATTGACACCCCCTGAAGCTTTCTTT. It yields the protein CASSLLTPPEAFF.

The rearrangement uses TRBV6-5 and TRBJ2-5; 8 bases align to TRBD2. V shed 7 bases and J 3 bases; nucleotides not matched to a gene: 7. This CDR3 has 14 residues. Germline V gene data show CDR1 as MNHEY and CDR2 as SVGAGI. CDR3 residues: CASKPSGSKETQYF. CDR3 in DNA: TGTGCCAGCAAGCCTAGCGGGTCGAAAGAGACCCAGTACTTC.

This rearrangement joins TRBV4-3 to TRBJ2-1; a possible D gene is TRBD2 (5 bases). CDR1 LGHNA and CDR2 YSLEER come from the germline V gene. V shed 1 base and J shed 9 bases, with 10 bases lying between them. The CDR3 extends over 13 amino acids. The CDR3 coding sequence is TGCGCCAGCAGCCAAGGACGGGGTTTTGAGCAGTTCTTC. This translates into CASSQGRGFEQFF.

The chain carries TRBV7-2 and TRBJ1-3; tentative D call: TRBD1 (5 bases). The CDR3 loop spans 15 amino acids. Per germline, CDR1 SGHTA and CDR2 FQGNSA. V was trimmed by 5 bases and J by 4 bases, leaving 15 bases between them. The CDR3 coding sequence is TGTGCCAGCAGCACCCACGGGGGTAGAGGAAACACCATATATTTT. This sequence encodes CASSTHGGRGNTIYF.

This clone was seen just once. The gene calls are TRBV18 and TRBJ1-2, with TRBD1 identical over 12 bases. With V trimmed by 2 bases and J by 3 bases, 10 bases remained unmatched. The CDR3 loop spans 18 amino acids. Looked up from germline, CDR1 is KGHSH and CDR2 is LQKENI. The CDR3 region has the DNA TGTGCCAGCTCACCAATTCTGGGACAGGGGGCATGGGACTATGGCTACACCTTC. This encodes CASSPILGQGAWDYGYTF.

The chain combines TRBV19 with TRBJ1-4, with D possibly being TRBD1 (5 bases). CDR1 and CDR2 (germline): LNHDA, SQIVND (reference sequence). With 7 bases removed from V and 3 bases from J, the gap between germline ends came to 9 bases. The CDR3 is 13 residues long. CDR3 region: CASTRQSNEKLFF. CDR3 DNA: TGTGCCAGTACGCGACAGTCTAATGAAAAACTGTTTTTT.

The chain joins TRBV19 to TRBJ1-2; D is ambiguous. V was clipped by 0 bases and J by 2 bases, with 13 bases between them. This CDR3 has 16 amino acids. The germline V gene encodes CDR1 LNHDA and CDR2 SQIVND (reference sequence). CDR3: CASSIERRGGNYGYTF. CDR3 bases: TGTGCCAGTAGTATAGAGCGACGGGGAGGCAACTATGGCTACACCTTC.